The clone carrying this T cell receptor (beta chain) was found a few times. The antigen is unknown. This sample was included in a study of beta chain features in type 1 diabetes. About the study: Across all samples, over 85 million sorted cells were examined.

Study results and limitations: Among all four CD4+ subsets, Type 1 diabetes patients had TCRB CDR3s that were moderately but significantly shorter. Within patients, naive, central memory and Treg TCRB repertoires seemed more similar than within healthy donors. Amplification by PCR could prefer shorter templates, with the same effect in patients and controls.

Trimming left V 8 bases short and J 4 bases short, with 17 bases between. The CDR3 sequence is 14 residues long. The V gene's germline CDR1 is MGHDK and CDR2 SYGVNS. Expressed TCRB transcripts were sequenced because the entire RNA isolate underwent reverse transcription. Method: immunoSEQ multiplex PCR; TCRdb's copy keeps in-frame clones and lacks some. Of roughly 290,000 clones listed, about 15% are singletons. Sequencing used naive CD4+ T cells from blood. The V gene is TRBV25-1, the J gene TRBJ2-5; D may be TRBD1 (6 bases). The sequence was obtained from a man between 18 and 29 years old with type 1 diabetes. The CDR3 bases are TGTGCCAGCTGCAAACAGGGTGGTATAGAGACCCAGTACTTC. Encoded protein: CASCKQGGIETQYF.